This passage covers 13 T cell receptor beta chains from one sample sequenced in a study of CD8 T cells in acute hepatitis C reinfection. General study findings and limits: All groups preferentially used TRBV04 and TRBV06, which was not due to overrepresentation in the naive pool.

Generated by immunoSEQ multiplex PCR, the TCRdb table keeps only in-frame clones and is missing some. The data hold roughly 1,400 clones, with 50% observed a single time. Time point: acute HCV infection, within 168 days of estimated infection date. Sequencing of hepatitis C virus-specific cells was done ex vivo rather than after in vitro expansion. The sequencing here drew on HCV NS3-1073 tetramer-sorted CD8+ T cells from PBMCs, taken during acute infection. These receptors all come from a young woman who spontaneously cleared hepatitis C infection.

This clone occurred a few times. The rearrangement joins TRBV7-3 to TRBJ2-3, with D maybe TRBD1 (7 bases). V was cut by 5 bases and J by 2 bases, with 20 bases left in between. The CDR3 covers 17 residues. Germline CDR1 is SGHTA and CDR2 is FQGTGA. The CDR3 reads CASSQLPAGTATDTQYF. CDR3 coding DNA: TGTGCCAGCAGCCAACTCCCGGCGGGGACAGCCACAGATACGCAGTATTTT.

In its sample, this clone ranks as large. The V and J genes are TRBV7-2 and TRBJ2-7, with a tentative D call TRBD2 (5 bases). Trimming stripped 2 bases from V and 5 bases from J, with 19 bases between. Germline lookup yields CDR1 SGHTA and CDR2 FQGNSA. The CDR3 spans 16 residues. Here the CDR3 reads CASSLLVAGGEDEQYF. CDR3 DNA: TGTGCCAGCAGCTTACTTGTTGCGGGTGGGGAAGACGAGCAGTACTTC.

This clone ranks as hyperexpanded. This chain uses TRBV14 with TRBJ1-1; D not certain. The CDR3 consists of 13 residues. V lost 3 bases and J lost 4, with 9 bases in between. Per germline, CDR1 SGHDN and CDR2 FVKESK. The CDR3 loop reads CASSQGSGTEAFF. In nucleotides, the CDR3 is TGTGCCAGCAGCCAGGGTTCGGGCACTGAAGCTTTCTTT.

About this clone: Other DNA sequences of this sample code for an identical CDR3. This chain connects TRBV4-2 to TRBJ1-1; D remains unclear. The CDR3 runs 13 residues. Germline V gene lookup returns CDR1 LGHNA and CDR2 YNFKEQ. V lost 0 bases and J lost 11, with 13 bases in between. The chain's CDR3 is CASSQERGTEAFF. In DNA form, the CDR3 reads TGTGCCAGCAGCCAAGAAAGAGGAACAGAGGCTTTCTTT.

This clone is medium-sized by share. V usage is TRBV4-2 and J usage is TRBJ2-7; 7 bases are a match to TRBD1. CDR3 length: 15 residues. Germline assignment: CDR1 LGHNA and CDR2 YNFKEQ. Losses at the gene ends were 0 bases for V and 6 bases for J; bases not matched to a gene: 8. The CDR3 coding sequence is TGTGCCAGCAGCCAAGAAACAGGGGAATGGGGCGAGCAGTACTTC. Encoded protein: CASSQETGEWGEQYF.

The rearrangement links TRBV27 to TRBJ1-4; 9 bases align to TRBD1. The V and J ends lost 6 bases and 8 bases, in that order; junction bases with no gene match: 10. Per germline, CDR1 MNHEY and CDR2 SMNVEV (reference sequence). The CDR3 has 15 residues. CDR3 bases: TGTGCCAGCAGGATAACAGGGGGCGATTGGGAAAAACTGTTTTTT. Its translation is CASRITGGDWEKLFF.

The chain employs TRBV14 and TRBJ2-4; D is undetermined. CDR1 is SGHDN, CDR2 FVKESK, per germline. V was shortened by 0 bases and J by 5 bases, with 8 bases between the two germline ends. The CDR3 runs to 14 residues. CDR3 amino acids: CASSQDRRENIQYF. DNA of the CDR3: TGTGCCAGCAGCCAAGATAGGAGAGAAAACATTCAGTACTTC.

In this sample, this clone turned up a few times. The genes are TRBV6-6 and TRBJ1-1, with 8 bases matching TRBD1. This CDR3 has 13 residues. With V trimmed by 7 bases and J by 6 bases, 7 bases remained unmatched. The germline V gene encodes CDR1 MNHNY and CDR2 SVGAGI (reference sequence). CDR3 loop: CASIPGQGPEAFF. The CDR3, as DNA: TGTGCCAGCATCCCCGGACAGGGTCCTGAAGCTTTCTTT.

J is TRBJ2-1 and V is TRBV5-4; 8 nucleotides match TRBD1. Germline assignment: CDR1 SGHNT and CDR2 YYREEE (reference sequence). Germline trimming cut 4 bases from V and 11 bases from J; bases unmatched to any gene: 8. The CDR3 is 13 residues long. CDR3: CASSTDRETKQFF. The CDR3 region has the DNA TGTGCCAGCAGCACGGACAGGGAAACCAAGCAGTTCTTC.

The CDR3 reads CASSVERTEGSYEQYF. In nucleotides, the CDR3 is TGCGCCAGCAGCGTGGAGAGGACAGAGGGGAGCTACGAGCAGTACTTC. V usage is TRBV5-1 and J usage is TRBJ2-7; tentative D call: TRBD1 (6 bases). V gave up 4 bases and J gave up 3 bases, with 20 bases separating them. The CDR3 is 16 residues long. The germline V gene has CDR1 SGHRS and CDR2 YFSETQ.

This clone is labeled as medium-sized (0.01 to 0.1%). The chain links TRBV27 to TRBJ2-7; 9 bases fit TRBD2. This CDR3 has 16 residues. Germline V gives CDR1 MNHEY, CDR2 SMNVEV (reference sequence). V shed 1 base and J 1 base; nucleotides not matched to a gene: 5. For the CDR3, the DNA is TGTGCCAGCAGTTTATTGGGGCGGGGGGGGTCCTACGAGCAGTACTTC. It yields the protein CASSLLGRGGSYEQYF.

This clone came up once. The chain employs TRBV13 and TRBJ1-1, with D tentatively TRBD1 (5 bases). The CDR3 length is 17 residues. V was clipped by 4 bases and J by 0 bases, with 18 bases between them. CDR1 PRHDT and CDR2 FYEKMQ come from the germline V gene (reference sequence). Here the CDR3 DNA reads TGTGCCAGCAGCTCCGCAAGGGGCCGGCACATGAACACTGAAGCTTTCTTT. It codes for CASSSARGRHMNTEAFF. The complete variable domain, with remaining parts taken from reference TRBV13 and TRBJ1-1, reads AAGVIQSPRHLIKEKRETATLKCYPIPRHDTVYWYQQGPGQDPQFLISFYEKMQSDKGSIPDRFSAQQFSDYHSELNMSSLELGDSALYFCASSSARGRHMNTEAFFGQGTRLTVV.

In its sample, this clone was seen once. DNA for the CDR3: TGTGCCAGCAGCTTGGCCAGGGATGAAGAGACCCAGTACTTC. Translation: CASSLARDEETQYF. The rearrangement joins TRBV5-6 to TRBJ2-5; perhaps TRBD1 as D (5 bases). Germline CDR1 reads SGHDT; CDR2 reads YYEEEE. Trimming left V 0 bases short and J 3 bases short, with 9 bases between. The CDR3 spans 14 residues. Full variable domain (missing parts from reference TRBV5-6 and TRBJ2-5): DAGVTQSPTHLIKTRGQQVTLRCSPKSGHDTVSWYQQALGQGPQFIFQYYEEEERQRGNFPDRFSGHQFPNYSSELNVNALLLGDSALYLCASSLARDEETQYFGPGTRLLVL.